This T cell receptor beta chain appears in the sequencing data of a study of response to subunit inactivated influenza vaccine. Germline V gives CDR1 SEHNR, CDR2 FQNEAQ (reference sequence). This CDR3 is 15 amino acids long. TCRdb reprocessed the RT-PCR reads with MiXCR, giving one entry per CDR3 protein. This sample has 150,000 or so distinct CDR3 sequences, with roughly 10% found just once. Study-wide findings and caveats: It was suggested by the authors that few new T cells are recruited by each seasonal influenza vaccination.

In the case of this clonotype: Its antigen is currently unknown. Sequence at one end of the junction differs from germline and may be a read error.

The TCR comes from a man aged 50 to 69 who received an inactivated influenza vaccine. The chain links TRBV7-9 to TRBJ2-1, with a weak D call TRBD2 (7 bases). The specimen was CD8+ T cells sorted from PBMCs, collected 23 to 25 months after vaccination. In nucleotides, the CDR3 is TGTGCCAGCAGCTTAGGCGGGGGCCCCTATAATGAGCAGTTCTTC. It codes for CASSLGGGPYNEQFF.